This T cell receptor (beta chain) was captured by sequencing in a study of regulatory and conventional T cells in RAG deficiency. Conventional CD4+ T cells were sorted from blood as CD25-low CD127-high cells. From germline, CDR1 is SNHLY and CDR2 FYNNEI. This CDR3 spans 13 amino acids. V gave up 8 bases and J gave up 2 bases, with 13 bases separating them. The table came from immunoSEQ multiplex PCR; TCRdb's copy has only in-frame clones and leaves some out. The table records about 46,000 clones, approximately 90% of them present only once. These data were also reused for a study on regulatory T cells. From that study: The PCR used 52 TRBV and 13 TRBJ primers.

This rearrangement joins TRBV2 to TRBJ2-7; D not certain. Sequencing was carried out using CD4+ effector T cells sorted from blood. This TCR was sampled from a human donor in good health. In nucleotides, the CDR3 is TGTGCCAGCGGAAAGGGCAATACCTACGAGCAGTACTTC. Protein sequence: CASGKGNTYEQYF. Looking up the rest from reference TRBV2 and TRBJ2-7 gives the full variable domain: EPEVTQTPSHQVTQMGQEVILRCVPISNHLYFYWYRQILGQKVEFLVSFYNNEISEKSEIFDDQFSVERPDGSNFTLKIRSTKLEDSAMYFCASGKGNTYEQYFGPGTRLTVT.